This T cell receptor (beta chain) was retrieved from a study of cytomegalovirus exposure and HLA in healthy donors. On the study more broadly: The 90 to 150 validation repertoires used a platform that matched the one used for the 666 first-cohort repertoires, as a later analysis reported.

Clones were read by immunoSEQ multiplex PCR, and TCRdb kept only the in-frame ones, dropping some. The table shows over 150,000 clones, with 85% to 90% occurring only once. This receptor was taken from a human donor in good health. The sequencing input was PBMCs.

The CDR3 DNA sequence: TGTGCCAGCAGGCGAGGAGTGAACACCGGGGAGCTGTTTTTT. Its translation is CASRRGVNTGELFF. The chain employs TRBV7-3 and TRBJ2-2; no definite D call. Germline V lookup: CDR1 SGHTA, CDR2 FQGTGA. V was pared by 6 bases and J by 1 base, with 9 bases between. The CDR3 runs 14 residues.